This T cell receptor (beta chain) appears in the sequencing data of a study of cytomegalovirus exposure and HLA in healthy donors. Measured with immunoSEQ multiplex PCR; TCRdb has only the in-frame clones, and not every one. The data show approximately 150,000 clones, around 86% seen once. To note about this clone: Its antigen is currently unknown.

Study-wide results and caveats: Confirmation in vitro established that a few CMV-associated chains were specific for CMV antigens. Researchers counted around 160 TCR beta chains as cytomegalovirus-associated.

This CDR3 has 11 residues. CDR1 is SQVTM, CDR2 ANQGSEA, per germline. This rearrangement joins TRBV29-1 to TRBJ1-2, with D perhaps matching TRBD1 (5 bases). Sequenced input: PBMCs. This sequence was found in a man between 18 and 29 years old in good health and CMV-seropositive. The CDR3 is CPWGISYGYTF. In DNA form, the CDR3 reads TGCCCCTGGGGCATTTCCTATGGCTACACCTTC. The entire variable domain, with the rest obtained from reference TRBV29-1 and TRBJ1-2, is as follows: SAVISQKPSRDICQRGTSLTIQCQVDSQVTMMFWYRQQPGQSLTLIATANQGSEATYESGFVIDKFPISRPNLTFSTLTVSNMSPEDSSIYLCPWGISYGYTFGSGTRLTVV.